The clone carrying this TCR beta chain was detected only a few times. Germline V gene lookup returns CDR1 LGHDT and CDR2 YNNKEL (reference sequence). This CDR3 has 12 residues. V was shortened by 3 bases and J by 8 bases, with 10 bases between the two germline ends. As it was prepared, the TCRbeta library received unique molecular identifiers. TCRdb reanalysed the PCR reads using MiXCR and keeps one entry per CDR3 protein. The data show about 610,000 distinct CDR3 sequences, with approximately 10% seen just once and 4% to 5% held by the top ten. These data are taken from a study of T-cell reconstitution after alpha-beta-depleted transplantation in children.

This sequence originates from a human donor who donated a stem cell graft to a child with acute myeloid leukemia. The rearrangement joins TRBV3-1 to TRBJ1-2; TRBD1 is a possible D gene (5 bases). Sequenced material: PBMCs from the stem cell graft donor, taken from the stem cell graft. The CDR3 here is CASSQGENGYTF. The CDR3 region has the DNA TGTGCCAGCAGCCAGGGGGAGAACGGCTACACCTTC.